This is a list of T cell receptor beta chains from one sample in a study of shared clonotypes between healthy human individuals. Measured with immunoSEQ multiplex PCR; TCRdb has only the in-frame clones, and not every one. The sample has hundreds of thousands of clones; roughly 97% are singletons. The specimen was naive CD4+ T cells sorted from blood. The receptors were gathered from a woman in her twenties or thirties in good health. The CDR3 runs from the conserved cysteine through the conserved F or W. Each record gives: D gene, V gene, J gene, clone size, CDR3 protein, CDR3 DNA. The D gene is left open where the match is weak. A clone size is listed for some rows: how often the clone was seen (once, few, many), or a class if it is expanded.

D: TRBD2
V: TRBV2
J: TRBJ2-2
size: .
CDR3: CASSEWTSGRANTGELFF
DNA: TGTGCCAGCAGTGAGTGGACTAGCGGGAGGGCGAACACCGGGGAGCTGTTTTTT

D: .
V: TRBV28
J: TRBJ1-1
size: .
CDR3: CASLLRFGTEAFF
DNA: TGTGCCAGCCTCCTCAGGTTCGGCACTGAAGCTTTCTTT

D: .
V: TRBV29-1
J: TRBJ2-1
size: once
CDR3: CSVEDRVGRLVYSEQFF
DNA: TGCAGCGTTGAAGACAGGGTGGGGAGATTGGTTTATAGTGAGCAGTTCTTC

D: .
V: TRBV7-2
J: TRBJ2-7
size: .
CDR3: CASSFWLGYEQYF
DNA: TGTGCCAGCAGCTTTTGGCTAGGTTACGAGCAGTACTTC

D: TRBD2
V: TRBV11-2
J: TRBJ2-7
size: .
CDR3: CASSLEAGGPYEQYF
DNA: TGTGCCAGCAGCTTAGAAGCGGGAGGGCCCTACGAGCAGTACTTC

D: .
V: TRBV7-2
J: TRBJ2-4
size: .
CDR3: CASSHSGTSNIQYF
DNA: TGTGCCAGCAGCCATTCCGGGACATCAAACATTCAGTACTTC

D: .
V: TRBV30
J: TRBJ2-6
size: .
CDR3: CAWSVIRGGANVLTF
DNA: TGTGCCTGGAGTGTGATCAGGGGTGGGGCCAACGTCCTGACTTTC

D: .
V: TRBV19
J: TRBJ2-1
size: .
CDR3: CASSSRVANYNEQFF
DNA: TGTGCCAGTAGTTCCCGGGTAGCGAACTACAATGAGCAGTTCTTC

D: .
V: TRBV19
J: TRBJ1-5
size: once
CDR3: CASNFLGGDQPQHF
DNA: TGTGCCAGTAACTTTTTAGGGGGAGATCAGCCCCAGCATTTT

D: TRBD2
V: TRBV4-2
J: TRBJ2-5
size: .
CDR3: CASSQILAAEETQYF
DNA: TGTGCCAGCAGCCAGATACTAGCGGCAGAAGAGACCCAGTACTTC

D: TRBD1
V: TRBV5-8
J: TRBJ2-5
size: .
CDR3: CASSTGQVQETQYF
DNA: TGTGCCAGCAGCACGGGACAGGTTCAAGAGACCCAGTACTTC

D: TRBD2
V: TRBV5-1
J: TRBJ2-7
size: .
CDR3: CASSPGLAGGNEQYF
DNA: TGCGCCAGCAGCCCGGGACTAGCGGGAGGTAACGAGCAGTACTTC

D: .
V: TRBV28
J: TRBJ2-7
size: .
CDR3: CASSLTQRTTDF
DNA: TGTGCCAGCAGTTTAACACAGCGGACGACGGATTTC

D: .
V: TRBV6-1
J: TRBJ2-2
size: .
CDR3: CASSVSTGELFF
DNA: TGTGCCAGCAGTGTGTCAACCGGGGAGCTGTTTTTT

D: TRBD2
V: TRBV6-6
J: TRBJ2-7
size: .
CDR3: CASAVAGDYEQYF
DNA: TGTGCCAGCGCAGTAGCGGGAGACTACGAGCAGTACTTC

D: TRBD2
V: TRBV29-1
J: TRBJ2-3
size: .
CDR3: CSVSLAAQPDTQYF
DNA: TGCAGCGTTAGCCTAGCGGCCCAGCCAGATACGCAGTATTTT

D: .
V: TRBV9
J: TRBJ2-3
size: .
CDR3: CASSVGSPAEATQYF
DNA: TGTGCCAGCAGCGTAGGTTCACCGGCGGAGGCTACGCAGTATTTT